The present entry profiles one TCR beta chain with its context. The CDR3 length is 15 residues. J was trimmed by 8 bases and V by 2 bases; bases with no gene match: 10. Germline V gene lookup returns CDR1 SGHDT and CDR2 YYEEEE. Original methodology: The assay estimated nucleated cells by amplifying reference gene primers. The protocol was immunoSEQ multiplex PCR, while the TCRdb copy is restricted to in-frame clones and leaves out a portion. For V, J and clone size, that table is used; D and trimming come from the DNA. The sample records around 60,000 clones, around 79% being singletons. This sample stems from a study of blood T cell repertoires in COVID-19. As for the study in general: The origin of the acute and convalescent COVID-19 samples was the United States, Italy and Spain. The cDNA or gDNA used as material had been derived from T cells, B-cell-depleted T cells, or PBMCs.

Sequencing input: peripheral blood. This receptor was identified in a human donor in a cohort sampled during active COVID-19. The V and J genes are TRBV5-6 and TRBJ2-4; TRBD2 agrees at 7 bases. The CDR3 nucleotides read TGTGCCAGCAGCTTTATGATCACGGGGGGTCACATTCAGTACTTC. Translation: CASSFMITGGHIQYF. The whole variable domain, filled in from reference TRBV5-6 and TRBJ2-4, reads DAGVTQSPTHLIKTRGQQVTLRCSPKSGHDTVSWYQQALGQGPQFIFQYYEEEERQRGNFPDRFSGHQFPNYSSELNVNALLLGDSALYLCASSFMITGGHIQYFGAGTRLSVL.